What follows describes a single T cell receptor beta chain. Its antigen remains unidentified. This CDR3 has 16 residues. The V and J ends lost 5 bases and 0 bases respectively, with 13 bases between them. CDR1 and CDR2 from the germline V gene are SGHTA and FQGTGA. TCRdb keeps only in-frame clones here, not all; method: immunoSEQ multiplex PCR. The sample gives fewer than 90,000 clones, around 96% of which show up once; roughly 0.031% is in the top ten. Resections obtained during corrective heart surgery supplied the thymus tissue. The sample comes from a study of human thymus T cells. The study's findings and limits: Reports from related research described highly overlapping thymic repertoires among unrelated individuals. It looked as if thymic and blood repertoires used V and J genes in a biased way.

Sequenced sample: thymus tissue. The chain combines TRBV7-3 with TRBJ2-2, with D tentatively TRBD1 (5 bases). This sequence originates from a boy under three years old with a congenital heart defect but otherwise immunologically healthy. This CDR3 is CASSEVDSPNTGELFF. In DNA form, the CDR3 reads TGTGCCAGCAGCGAAGTCGACAGCCCGAACACCGGGGAGCTGTTTTTT. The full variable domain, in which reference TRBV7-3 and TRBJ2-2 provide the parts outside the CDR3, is GAGVSQTPSNKVTEKGKYVELRCDPISGHTALYWYRQSLGQGPEFLIYFQGTGAADDSGLPNDRFFAVRPEGSVSTLKIQRTERGDSAVYLCASSEVDSPNTGELFFGEGSRLTVL.